Below are 32 T cell receptor beta chains sequenced from a single sample in a study of OX40 agonist ivuxolimab in advanced cancers. Only in-frame clones appear in the TCRdb table, and some are missing; sequencing was by immunoSEQ multiplex PCR. The profile shows about 44,000 clones, over 90% of them singletons. Sequences were derived from CD4+ or CD8+ T cells sorted from blood, sampled in a trial of the OX40 agonist ivuxolimab. These receptors all come from an adult with an advanced solid tumor such as melanoma, head and neck, liver or kidney cancer.

The chain employs TRBV9 and TRBJ2-1; no clear D gene. The CDR3 spans 13 residues. Trimming removed 4 bases at V and 3 bases at J, with 8 bases between. Germline values: CDR1 SGDLS, CDR2 YYNGEE. The CDR3 coding sequence is TGTGCCAGCAGCCCAGTCCGCTACAATGAGCAGTTCTTC. Protein product: CASSPVRYNEQFF.

The chain recombines TRBV4-3 with TRBJ1-4; the D is unclear. There are 15 residues in the CDR3. Germline V lookup: CDR1 LGHNA, CDR2 YSLEER. The V end was cut by 3 bases, the J end by 5 bases, with 13 bases between. CDR3 nucleotide sequence: TGCGCCAGCAGCCATGCCTGGTCCAGGAATGAAAAACTGTTTTTT. It yields the protein CASSHAWSRNEKLFF.

CDR3 residues: CATKRVASDTEAFF. For the CDR3, the DNA is TGTGCCACCAAGCGGGTGGCCTCGGACACTGAAGCTTTCTTT. The genes are TRBV15 and TRBJ1-1, with D hard to call. V was shortened by 7 bases and J by 3 bases, with 15 bases between the two germline ends. This CDR3 has 14 amino acids. Germline CDR1 LNHNV, CDR2 YYDKDF (reference sequence).

The chain couples TRBV13 to TRBJ2-1, with 7 bases that match TRBD1. Germline assignment: CDR1 PRHDT and CDR2 FYEKMQ (reference sequence). V shed 5 bases and J 3 bases; nucleotides not matched to a gene: 10. This CDR3 spans 16 amino acids. For the CDR3, the DNA is TGTGCCAGCAGCCCAAGACAGGGTTTGATCTACAATGAGCAGTTCTTC. Residues: CASSPRQGLIYNEQFF.

The rearrangement uses TRBV28 and TRBJ2-7; no clear D gene. Germline V gene lookup returns CDR1 MDHEN and CDR2 SYDVKM. The CDR3 sequence is 14 residues long. Trimming left V 7 bases short and J 0 bases short, with 13 bases between. The CDR3 sequence: CASKWRGTSYEQYF. Written as DNA, the CDR3 is TGTGCCAGCAAATGGCGTGGCACCTCCTACGAGCAGTACTTC. The variable domain in full, with the rest retrieved from reference TRBV28 and TRBJ2-7, is DVKVTQSSRYLVKRTGEKVFLECVQDMDHENMFWYRQDPGLGLRLIYFSYDVKMKEKGDIPEGYSVSREKKERFSLILESASTNQTSMYLCASKWRGTSYEQYFGPGTRLTVT.

This clone was found once. V is TRBV11-3 and J is TRBJ1-1; D is possibly TRBD1 (5 bases). Germline lookup yields CDR1 SGHNT and CDR2 YENEEA. Trimming shortened V by 4 bases and J by 6 bases, and 21 bases separated the two germline ends. This CDR3 has 16 residues. The CDR3 loop is CASSSRVAGSGPEAFF. The CDR3 DNA sequence: TGTGCCAGCAGCTCCAGGGTAGCCGGCTCGGGCCCTGAAGCTTTCTTT.

This chain links TRBV9 with TRBJ2-3; 8 bases map to TRBD2. With V trimmed by 0 bases and J by 2 bases, 5 bases remained unmatched. CDR3 length: 16 amino acids. CDR1 and CDR2 from the germline V gene are SGDLS and YYNGEE. The CDR3 spells CASSVVAGGATDTQYF. The CDR3 region has the DNA TGTGCCAGCAGCGTAGTTGCGGGAGGCGCCACAGATACGCAGTATTTT.

The gene calls are TRBV30 and TRBJ2-5, with 8 bases lining up with TRBD1. The CDR3 runs to 14 residues. Germline CDR1 GTSNPN, CDR2 SVGIG (reference sequence). J lost 2 bases, V lost 2 bases, and 4 bases had no gene match. The CDR3 DNA sequence: TGTGCCTGGAGTCGCACAGGGGGACAAGAGACCCAGTACTTC. It encodes CAWSRTGGQETQYF.

This chain joins TRBV13 and TRBJ1-3; D possibly corresponds to TRBD1 (5 bases). Between the trimmed V and J ends, which lost 1 base and 4 bases, there was a span of 11 bases. CDR1 and CDR2 from the germline V gene are PRHDT and FYEKMQ (reference sequence). The CDR3 sequence is 15 residues long. CDR3 nucleotides: TGTGCCAGCAGCTTAGAATACAGGTCGGGAAACACCATATATTTT. It is translated as CASSLEYRSGNTIYF.

The DNA for the CDR3 is TGTGCCAGCAGTCTCCAGGCGGGACTAGCGGGGGTTAGCACAGATACGCAGTATTTT. Translating gives CASSLQAGLAGVSTDTQYF. The chain is built from TRBV27 and TRBJ2-3; TRBD2 agrees at 14 bases. Germline V gene sequence: CDR1 MNHEY, CDR2 SMNVEV (reference sequence). The CDR3 has 19 residues. Unmatched junction bases numbered 10, after V lost 5 bases and J lost 0 bases.

The chain links TRBV7-9 to TRBJ2-2; D possibly uses TRBD1 or TRBD2 (5 bases each). From germline, CDR1 is SEHNR and CDR2 FQNEAQ (reference sequence). This CDR3 comprises 14 residues. Trimming pared 5 bases from V and 4 bases from J, leaving 11 bases between. For the CDR3, the DNA is TGTGCCAGCAGCCGGGGCTACCCCACCGGGGAGCTGTTTTTT. Translating it yields CASSRGYPTGELFF.

This chain joins TRBV13 and TRBJ1-1; D unresolved. CDR3 size: 14 residues. The germline V gene encodes CDR1 PRHDT and CDR2 FYEKMQ (reference sequence). V lost 0 bases and J lost 2, with 7 bases in between. The CDR3 nucleotides are TGTGCCAGCAGCTTAGGGGGCGCCAACACTGAAGCTTTCTTT. Its translation is CASSLGGANTEAFF. Variable domain in full (rest from reference TRBV13 and TRBJ1-1): AAGVIQSPRHLIKEKRETATLKCYPIPRHDTVYWYQQGPGQDPQFLISFYEKMQSDKGSIPDRFSAQQFSDYHSELNMSSLELGDSALYFCASSLGGANTEAFFGQGTRLTVV.

The chain carries TRBV19 and TRBJ2-7, with D possibly matching TRBD1 (6 bases). With 5 bases removed from V and 4 bases from J, the gap between germline ends came to 9 bases. Germline CDR1 is LNHDA and CDR2 is SQIVND (reference sequence). The CDR3 loop spans 12 amino acids. In DNA form, the CDR3 reads TGTGCCAGTAGTTCCGGACAGTACGAGCAGTACTTC. It is translated as CASSSGQYEQYF.

This clone has a single count. This chain links TRBV18 with TRBJ2-1, with 15 bases identical to TRBD2. CDR3 length: 21 residues. The V gene's germline CDR1 is KGHSH and CDR2 LQKENI. V lost 3 bases, J lost 8 bases, and 20 bases stayed unmatched. The CDR3 here is CASSPTPTPGLAGGFSHEQFF. Here the CDR3 DNA reads TGTGCCAGCTCACCGACTCCAACACCGGGACTAGCGGGAGGTTTTTCACATGAGCAGTTCTTC. The variable domain in full, completed from reference TRBV18 and TRBJ2-1, reads NAGVMQNPRHLVRRRGQEARLRCSPMKGHSHVYWYRQLPEEGLKFMVYLQKENIIDESGMPKERFSAEFPKEGPSILRIQQVVRGDSAAYFCASSPTPTPGLAGGFSHEQFFGPGTRLTVL.

The rearrangement uses TRBV6-6 and TRBJ2-5; no reliable D call. Germline-derived CDR1 and CDR2 are MNHNY and SVGAGI (reference sequence). This CDR3 contains 11 residues. Trimming removed 1 base at V and 4 bases at J, with 1 base between. CDR3 region: CASSYLETQYF. As DNA, the CDR3 is TGTGCCAGCAGTTACTTAGAGACCCAGTACTTC.

This chain connects TRBV28 to TRBJ2-7; the match to TRBD2 covers 7 bases. Germline assignment: CDR1 MDHEN and CDR2 SYDVKM. This CDR3 contains 14 residues. V lost 7 bases, J lost 4 bases, and 10 bases stayed unmatched. The CDR3 DNA follows: TGTGCCAGCATTCCGGGCGGGAGTCTTTACGAGCAGTACTTC. It yields the protein CASIPGGSLYEQYF.

V usage is TRBV27 and J usage is TRBJ2-7; 10 nucleotides line up with TRBD1. CDR1 and CDR2 from the germline V gene are MNHEY and SMNVEV (reference sequence). J lost 2 bases, V lost 7 bases, and 2 bases had no gene match. The CDR3 contains 13 residues. The CDR3 DNA reads TGTGCCAGCACCGGACAGGGGGCCTACGAGCAGTACTTC. Translation: CASTGQGAYEQYF.

CDR3 sequence (DNA): TGTGCCAGCAGCCAAGTAAGCTACTTACTAGCGGGAGGGCTAAATGAGCAGTTCTTC. Its protein product is CASSQVSYLLAGGLNEQFF. V gene TRBV4-2 combines with J gene TRBJ2-1; 13 bases are shared with TRBD2. J lost 7 bases, V lost 1 base, and 13 bases had no gene match. Per germline, CDR1 LGHNA and CDR2 YNFKEQ. The CDR3 sequence is 19 residues long.

This chain joins TRBV27 and TRBJ1-5; tentatively, D is TRBD1 (6 bases). V was pared by 6 bases and J by 5 bases, with 14 bases between. The CDR3 runs to 14 residues. Germline values: CDR1 MNHEY, CDR2 SMNVEV (reference sequence). The CDR3 DNA reads as TGTGCCAGCAGACCGGAGGGGGTTTATCAGCCCCAGCATTTT. This sequence encodes CASRPEGVYQPQHF.

The chain employs TRBV7-9 and TRBJ1-3, with D uncertain. This CDR3 is 14 amino acids long. Germline loops: CDR1 SEHNR, CDR2 FQNEAQ (reference sequence). Trimming removed 5 bases from V and 0 bases from J, with 8 bases in between. The chain's CDR3 is CASSKDISGNTIYF. CDR3 coding DNA: TGTGCCAGCAGCAAAGACATCTCTGGAAACACCATATATTTT.

The CDR3 loop is CASSLESRGAQYF. As DNA, the CDR3 is TGCGCCAGCAGCTTGGAATCCCGTGGGGCCCAGTACTTC. The chain uses TRBV5-1 and TRBJ2-5; D gene unclear. This CDR3 comprises 13 residues. With 0 bases removed from V and 9 bases from J, the gap between germline ends came to 12 bases. Per germline, CDR1 SGHRS and CDR2 YFSETQ.

V gene TRBV7-2 combines with J gene TRBJ2-1; a weak D match, TRBD2 (6 bases). Trimming left V 5 bases short and J 1 base short, with 15 bases between. CDR1 is SGHTA and CDR2 is FQGNSA in the germline V gene. This CDR3 has 16 residues. CDR3 sequence reads: CASSLTPGLSYNEQFF. The CDR3 region has the DNA TGTGCCAGCAGCCTAACACCGGGACTTTCCTACAATGAGCAGTTCTTC.

Note on this clone: Other DNA sequences in this sample translate to the same CDR3. This chain links TRBV25-1 with TRBJ1-2, with 11 bases matching TRBD1. Germline V lookup: CDR1 MGHDK, CDR2 SYGVNS. Trimming took 5 bases from V and 6 from J; bases not matched to a gene: 14. The CDR3 length is 17 residues. The CDR3 DNA reads TGTGCCAGCAGTCCTTGGACAGGGGGCGCTTCTCATGATGGCTACACCTTC. As protein: CASSPWTGGASHDGYTF.

The chain couples TRBV27 to TRBJ1-2; 12 positions agree with TRBD1. From germline, CDR1 is MNHEY and CDR2 SMNVEV (reference sequence). Unmatched junction bases numbered 9, after V lost 5 bases and J lost 8 bases. There are 15 residues in the CDR3. In DNA, the CDR3 is TGTGCCAGCAGTCTCACCGGGACAGGGGGCCGGGGCTACACCTTC. Protein product: CASSLTGTGGRGYTF.

This rearrangement joins TRBV19 to TRBJ1-4, with 7 bases lining up with TRBD1. This CDR3 contains 16 residues. In germline, CDR1 is LNHDA, CDR2 SQIVND (reference sequence). J gave up 6 bases and V 1 base, and 8 bases lay outside the gene matches. The CDR3 protein is CASSIVGRGVYEKLFF. Written as DNA, the CDR3 is TGTGCCAGTAGTATAGTGGGCAGGGGGGTATATGAAAAACTGTTTTTT.

The chain combines TRBV6-4 with TRBJ1-3; D is unclear. This CDR3 comprises 15 residues. Germline values: CDR1 MRHNA, CDR2 SNTAGT. V lost 2 bases and J lost 2, with 10 bases in between. The DNA for the CDR3 is TGTGCCAGCAGTGACGAGGGAGATCCTGGAAACACCATATATTTT. It codes for CASSDEGDPGNTIYF.

This chain connects TRBV29-1 to TRBJ2-7; no firm D call. V was trimmed by 0 bases and J by 0 bases, leaving 12 bases between them. Germline lookup yields CDR1 SQVTM and CDR2 ANQGSEA. The CDR3 loop spans 15 amino acids. This CDR3 is CSVEDGLSSSYEQYF. The CDR3 nucleotides are TGCAGCGTTGAAGACGGCCTGTCGAGCTCCTACGAGCAGTACTTC.

The chain is built from TRBV28 and TRBJ1-1; 7 bases line up with TRBD1. The germline V gene has CDR1 MDHEN and CDR2 SYDVKM. V lost 3 bases, J lost 0 bases, and 4 bases stayed unmatched. This CDR3 spans 15 amino acids. Here the CDR3 reads CASSLTTGLNTEAFF. The CDR3 DNA reads TGTGCCAGCAGTTTGACGACAGGGTTGAACACTGAAGCTTTCTTT.

The chain has TRBV15 and TRBJ2-5; no clear D. The end of the DNA aligns better with TRBJ2-7, so the J call may be wrong. This CDR3 contains 13 residues. Germline CDR1 reads LNHNV; CDR2 reads YYDKDF (reference sequence). CDR3 sequence reads: CATSVQASYEQYF. The CDR3 DNA sequence: TGTGCCACCAGCGTCCAGGCCTCCTACGAGCAGTACTTC.

This clone was counted only a few times. The chain links TRBV7-2 to TRBJ2-1; D gene uncertain. The CDR3 runs 12 residues. Trimming took off 5 bases at V and 15 bases at J, with 17 bases between the two ends. Germline V gene lookup returns CDR1 SGHTA and CDR2 FQGNSA. The CDR3 region has the DNA TGTGCCAGCAGCCTCACCAGCGAAGGCCCGTTCTTC. It codes for CASSLTSEGPFF.

The genes are TRBV14 and TRBJ2-7; D ambiguous. Trimming pared 1 base from V and 3 bases from J, leaving 7 bases between. This CDR3 is 13 amino acids long. Germline V lookup: CDR1 SGHDN, CDR2 FVKESK. The CDR3 reads CASSQVEFYEQYF. CDR3 sequence (DNA): TGTGCCAGCAGCCAAGTAGAGTTCTACGAGCAGTACTTC.

The chain uses TRBV5-1 and TRBJ1-1; tentatively, D is TRBD1 (5 bases). V lost 2 bases to trimming and J lost 0 bases, with 14 bases between them. CDR1 and CDR2 from the germline V gene are SGHRS and YFSETQ. The CDR3 totals 16 residues. Here the CDR3 reads CASSLLLGGLNTEAFF. In DNA, the CDR3 is TGCGCCAGCAGCTTATTGTTGGGGGGGTTGAACACTGAAGCTTTCTTT. The variable domain in full, with the rest retrieved from reference TRBV5-1 and TRBJ1-1, is KAGVTQTPRYLIKTRGQQVTLSCSPISGHRSVSWYQQTPGQGLQFLFEYFSETQRNKGNFPGRFSGRQFSNSRSEMNVSTLELGDSALYLCASSLLLGGLNTEAFFGQGTRLTVV.